In this sample, the clone carrying this T cell receptor (beta chain) turned up many times. Antigen: not known. The CDR3 totals 15 residues. Germline trimming cut 0 bases from V and 3 bases from J; bases unmatched to any gene: 6. Germline assignment: CDR1 SGHRS and CDR2 YFSETQ. This entry comes from a study of T-cell memory formation after mild COVID-19. Regarding the study as a whole: Some SARS-CoV-2-responding clones were already detected in memory before infection. Among CD4+ contracting clones, most were CM and EM, and CD8+ ones EMRA. The SARS-CoV-2 specificity of second-wave clones reaching peak at day 37 remained unverified.

The TCR alpha and TCR beta cDNA libraries, bearing sample barcodes and UMIs, were generated by 5'RACE using constant-segment primers. TCRdb reanalysed the 5' RACE reads using MiXCR and keeps one entry per CDR3 protein. The data show tens of thousands of distinct CDR3 sequences, 9.5% to 15% seen once. This sequence joins TRBV5-1 and TRBJ2-7, with 7 positions matching TRBD2. Sequenced: PBMCs or a T cell subset sorted from them (not recorded which). This clonotype was obtained from a man aged 18-30 years who had mild COVID-19 (a few samples of this study predate the infection). Cell type and time point are not known. CDR3 sequence: CASSLALGRVYEQYF. CDR3 nucleotides: TGCGCCAGCAGCTTGGCCCTAGGGAGGGTCTACGAGCAGTACTTC.